A single sample gave rise to the 20 T cell receptor beta chains below, sequenced in a study of breast tumors, draining lymph nodes, adjacent tissues. Breast cancer patients provided tissue from their axillary draining lymph nodes. TCRdb reprocessed the multiplex PCR reads via MiXCR and lists one record per CDR3 protein. The repertoire holds under 150,000 distinct CDR3 sequences, with 20% to 25% as singletons. The material sequenced was axillary lymph node tissue. The receptors here all came from a female donor with breast cancer. Some clones in this sample may be carry-over from other donors' samples.

This clonotype has at least ten counts. This sequence joins TRBV19 and TRBJ2-7, with 10 bases that match TRBD1. V lost 5 bases and J lost 2; bases outside the gene matches: 6. Germline loops: CDR1 LNHDA, CDR2 SQIVND (reference sequence). CDR3 length equals 15 residues. The CDR3 is CASSGQGGLAYEQYF. The CDR3 DNA reads as TGTGCCAGTAGTGGACAGGGGGGCTTGGCCTACGAGCAGTACTTC.

This clonotype was seen many times. The chain uses TRBV10-3 and TRBJ2-3; 16 nucleotides agree with TRBD2. The CDR3 covers 17 residues. From germline, CDR1 is ENHRY and CDR2 SYGVKD. With 6 bases clipped from V and 3 bases from J, the junction kept 6 bases outside the gene matches. The CDR3 nucleotides are TGTGCCATCAGCACCGGGACTAGCGGGAGGGGGACAGATACGCAGTATTTT. Protein product: CAISTGTSGRGTDTQYF.

This clonotype has ten or more counts. The chain carries TRBV19 and TRBJ1-5, with 12 bases matching TRBD1. The CDR3 loop spans 16 amino acids. The J segment lost 5 bases and the V segment lost 3 bases, leaving 5 bases of the junction unmatched. The germline CDR1 and CDR2 sequences are LNHDA and SQIVND (reference sequence). This chain's CDR3 is CASSIRDRGLHQPQHF. The CDR3 nucleotides are TGTGCCAGTAGTATTCGGGACAGGGGGCTTCATCAGCCCCAGCATTTT. The whole variable domain, filled in from reference TRBV19 and TRBJ1-5, reads DGGITQSPKYLFRKEGQNVTLSCEQNLNHDAMYWYRQDPGQGLRLIYYSQIVNDFQKGDIAEGYSVSREKKESFPLTVTSAQKNPTAFYLCASSIRDRGLHQPQHFGDGTRLSIL.

The sample holds many counts of this clonotype. In DNA form, the CDR3 reads TGCAGTGCAATACTAGCGGGAGGTCGCAATGAGCAGTTCTTC. Its translation: CSAILAGGRNEQFF. The chain joins TRBV20-1 to TRBJ2-1; 12 bases are a match to TRBD2. The CDR3 has 14 amino acids. Looked up from germline, CDR1 is DFQATT and CDR2 is SNEGSKA (reference sequence). Unmatched junction bases numbered 6, after V lost 6 bases and J lost 6 bases.

This clonotype occurred a few times. The chain couples TRBV28 to TRBJ1-2; D gene unclear. The CDR3 extends over 12 amino acids. The V and J ends lost 3 bases and 5 bases respectively, with 7 bases between them. Germline assignment: CDR1 MDHEN and CDR2 SYDVKM. DNA of the CDR3: TGTGCCAGCAGTTTGGCAGAATATGGCTACACCTTC. This sequence encodes CASSLAEYGYTF.

This clonotype was found a few times. This chain uses TRBV19 with TRBJ2-3, with D possibly TRBD1 on 6 matching bases. The germline V and J ends were trimmed by 3 bases and 4 bases, with 14 bases remaining between them. Per the germline V gene, CDR1 is LNHDA and CDR2 is SQIVND (reference sequence). This CDR3 spans 15 amino acids. Written as DNA, the CDR3 is TGTGCCAGTAGTATTTCAGGGGCCGGGGCAGATACGCAGTATTTT. It is translated as CASSISGAGADTQYF.

This clonotype has a count of ten or more. This chain uses TRBV12-3 or TRBV12-4 with TRBJ2-1; 10 bases agree with TRBD2. With V trimmed by 5 bases and J by 7 bases, 11 bases remained unmatched. This CDR3 region has 16 residues. The CDR3 DNA is TGTGCCAGCAGTCTTTCAAGCGGGAGGGCTCGGAATGAGCAGTTCTTC. It is translated as CASSLSSGRARNEQFF.

This clonotype was seen many times. The rearrangement links TRBV6-2 or TRBV6-3 to TRBJ2-5; no definite D call. The CDR3 runs 12 residues. Trimming took 5 bases from V and 13 from J, leaving 17 bases between them. Germline values: CDR1 MNHEY, CDR2 SVGEGT. CDR3 sequence: CASSGFGQVMYF. Written as DNA, the CDR3 is TGTGCCAGCAGTGGGTTCGGTCAGGTTATGTACTTC.

This clonotype was observed at least ten times. The chain links TRBV29-1 to TRBJ1-2; D ambiguous. Trimming pared 2 bases from V and 4 bases from J, leaving 5 bases between. The CDR3 has 11 amino acids. Per germline, CDR1 SQVTM and CDR2 ANQGSEA. The CDR3 region is CSVERVYGYTF. The CDR3 region has the DNA TGCAGCGTTGAAAGGGTCTATGGCTACACCTTC.

Ten or more counts support this clonotype. The chain carries TRBV7-8 and TRBJ2-5, with D tentatively TRBD1 or TRBD2 (7 bases each). The germline V and J ends were trimmed by 2 bases and 6 bases, with 16 bases remaining between them. The germline V gene has CDR1 SGHVS and CDR2 FQNEAQ. CDR3 length equals 15 residues. The CDR3 is CASSLWGRGGQTQYF. In DNA form, the CDR3 reads TGTGCCAGCAGCTTATGGGGCAGGGGGGGACAGACCCAGTACTTC.

This clonotype has a count of ten or more. This chain uses TRBV12-3 or TRBV12-4 with TRBJ2-5; 9 nucleotides match TRBD2. The V and J ends lost 4 bases and 7 bases, in that order; junction bases with no gene match: 16. The length of the CDR3 is 17 residues. The CDR3 spells CASSSPLGLARSGTQYF. For the CDR3, the DNA is TGTGCCAGCAGTTCACCTCTCGGACTAGCGCGATCGGGGACCCAGTACTTC.

This clonotype was seen repeatedly, ten times or more. The chain uses TRBV5-1 and TRBJ2-1, with TRBD2 identical over 9 bases. Germline CDR1 SGHRS, CDR2 YFSETQ. CDR3 size: 15 residues. J was trimmed by 7 bases and V by 0 bases; bases with no gene match: 5. CDR3 DNA: TGCGCCAGCAGCTTGGTGGCGGGAGGGTGGAATGAGCAGTTCTTC. Translating gives CASSLVAGGWNEQFF.

The table lists this clonotype with many counts. V is TRBV11-3 and J is TRBJ2-1, with 8 bases identical to TRBD2. CDR1 is SGHNT, CDR2 YENEEA, per germline. Unmatched junction bases numbered 2, after V lost 1 base and J lost 3 bases. The CDR3 has 15 amino acids. As DNA, the CDR3 is TGTGCCAGCAGCTTAGCTAGCGGGTTCTACAATGAGCAGTTCTTC. This gives the protein CASSLASGFYNEQFF.

Ten or more counts support this clonotype. The chain links TRBV6-6 to TRBJ2-7, with a weak D call TRBD2 (5 bases). V dropped 2 bases and J dropped 5 bases, with 19 bases sitting between them. CDR3 length: 16 amino acids. Germline CDR1 is MNHNY and CDR2 is SVGAGI (reference sequence). CDR3 coding DNA: TGTGCCAGCAGTTACCTTGGGGATCGCGGAGGCGACGAGCAGTACTTC. It translates to CASSYLGDRGGDEQYF.

This clonotype came up many times. This chain joins TRBV4-3 and TRBJ2-2; no clear D gene. Germline V gene data show CDR1 as LGHNA and CDR2 as YSLEER. The CDR3 contains 14 residues. The ends were cut back, 1 base at V and 2 bases at J, with 5 bases in the middle. The CDR3 reads CASSQVINTGELFF. The DNA of the CDR3 is TGCGCCAGCAGCCAAGTTATAAACACCGGGGAGCTGTTTTTT.

This clonotype was seen many times. This chain joins TRBV20-1 and TRBJ2-1; tentative D call: TRBD2 (6 bases). Germline CDR1 is DFQATT and CDR2 is SNEGSKA (reference sequence). CDR3 length: 14 amino acids. V lost 5 bases and J 8 bases, leaving 19 bases between the germline ends. CDR3 DNA sequence: TGCAGTGCTTCAGGTTGGCGGGAATTAGATGAGCAGTTCTTC. Translation: CSASGWRELDEQFF.

This clonotype was found many times. This rearrangement joins TRBV12-3 or TRBV12-4 to TRBJ2-2, with D unclear. Trimming took off 3 bases at V and 2 bases at J, with 7 bases between the two ends. This CDR3 is 14 amino acids long. This chain's CDR3 is CASSFRPNTGELFF. The DNA of the CDR3 is TGTGCCAGCAGTTTCAGACCCAACACCGGGGAGCTGTTTTTT.

Regarding this clonotype: Since the CDR3 does not end with the conserved phenylalanine or tryptophan, this likely comes from a read error. The chain joins TRBV18 to TRBJ2-1; D is perhaps TRBD2 (6 bases). V was clipped by 2 bases and J by 8 bases, with 13 bases between them. Germline values: CDR1 KGHSH, CDR2 LQKENI. The CDR3 loop spans 14 amino acids. The CDR3 reads CASSPAATGDEQFS. The CDR3 bases are TGTGCCAGCTCACCAGCGGCGACGGGGGATGAGCAGTTCTCC.

Remarks on this clonotype: Its ends do not fully match the called genes, so a read error is possible. V and J are TRBV27 and TRBJ2-1; weak D call: TRBD2 (6 bases). This CDR3 region has 13 residues. The germline V gene encodes CDR1 MNHEY and CDR2 SMNVEV (reference sequence). The CDR3 loop reads CASSPTRYSEQFF. The CDR3 DNA sequence: TGTGCCAGCAGTCCGACTAGATACAGTGAGCAGTTCTTC.

In this sample, this clonotype turned up many times. The chain carries TRBV5-5 and TRBJ2-5, with 11 nucleotides matching TRBD2. This CDR3 is built from 15 residues. With 5 bases clipped from V and 2 bases from J, the junction kept 5 bases outside the gene matches. Looked up from germline, CDR1 is SGHKS and CDR2 is YYEKEE (reference sequence). CDR3 sequence: CASRRGLAVQETQYF. CDR3 nucleotide sequence: TGTGCCAGCAGAAGGGGACTAGCGGTTCAAGAGACCCAGTACTTC. Full variable domain (remainder filled in from reference TRBV5-5 and TRBJ2-5): DAGVTQSPTHLIKTRGQQVTLRCSPISGHKSVSWYQQVLGQGPQFIFQYYEKEERGRGNFPDRFSARQFPNYSSELNVNALLLGDSALYLCASRRGLAVQETQYFGPGTRLLVL.